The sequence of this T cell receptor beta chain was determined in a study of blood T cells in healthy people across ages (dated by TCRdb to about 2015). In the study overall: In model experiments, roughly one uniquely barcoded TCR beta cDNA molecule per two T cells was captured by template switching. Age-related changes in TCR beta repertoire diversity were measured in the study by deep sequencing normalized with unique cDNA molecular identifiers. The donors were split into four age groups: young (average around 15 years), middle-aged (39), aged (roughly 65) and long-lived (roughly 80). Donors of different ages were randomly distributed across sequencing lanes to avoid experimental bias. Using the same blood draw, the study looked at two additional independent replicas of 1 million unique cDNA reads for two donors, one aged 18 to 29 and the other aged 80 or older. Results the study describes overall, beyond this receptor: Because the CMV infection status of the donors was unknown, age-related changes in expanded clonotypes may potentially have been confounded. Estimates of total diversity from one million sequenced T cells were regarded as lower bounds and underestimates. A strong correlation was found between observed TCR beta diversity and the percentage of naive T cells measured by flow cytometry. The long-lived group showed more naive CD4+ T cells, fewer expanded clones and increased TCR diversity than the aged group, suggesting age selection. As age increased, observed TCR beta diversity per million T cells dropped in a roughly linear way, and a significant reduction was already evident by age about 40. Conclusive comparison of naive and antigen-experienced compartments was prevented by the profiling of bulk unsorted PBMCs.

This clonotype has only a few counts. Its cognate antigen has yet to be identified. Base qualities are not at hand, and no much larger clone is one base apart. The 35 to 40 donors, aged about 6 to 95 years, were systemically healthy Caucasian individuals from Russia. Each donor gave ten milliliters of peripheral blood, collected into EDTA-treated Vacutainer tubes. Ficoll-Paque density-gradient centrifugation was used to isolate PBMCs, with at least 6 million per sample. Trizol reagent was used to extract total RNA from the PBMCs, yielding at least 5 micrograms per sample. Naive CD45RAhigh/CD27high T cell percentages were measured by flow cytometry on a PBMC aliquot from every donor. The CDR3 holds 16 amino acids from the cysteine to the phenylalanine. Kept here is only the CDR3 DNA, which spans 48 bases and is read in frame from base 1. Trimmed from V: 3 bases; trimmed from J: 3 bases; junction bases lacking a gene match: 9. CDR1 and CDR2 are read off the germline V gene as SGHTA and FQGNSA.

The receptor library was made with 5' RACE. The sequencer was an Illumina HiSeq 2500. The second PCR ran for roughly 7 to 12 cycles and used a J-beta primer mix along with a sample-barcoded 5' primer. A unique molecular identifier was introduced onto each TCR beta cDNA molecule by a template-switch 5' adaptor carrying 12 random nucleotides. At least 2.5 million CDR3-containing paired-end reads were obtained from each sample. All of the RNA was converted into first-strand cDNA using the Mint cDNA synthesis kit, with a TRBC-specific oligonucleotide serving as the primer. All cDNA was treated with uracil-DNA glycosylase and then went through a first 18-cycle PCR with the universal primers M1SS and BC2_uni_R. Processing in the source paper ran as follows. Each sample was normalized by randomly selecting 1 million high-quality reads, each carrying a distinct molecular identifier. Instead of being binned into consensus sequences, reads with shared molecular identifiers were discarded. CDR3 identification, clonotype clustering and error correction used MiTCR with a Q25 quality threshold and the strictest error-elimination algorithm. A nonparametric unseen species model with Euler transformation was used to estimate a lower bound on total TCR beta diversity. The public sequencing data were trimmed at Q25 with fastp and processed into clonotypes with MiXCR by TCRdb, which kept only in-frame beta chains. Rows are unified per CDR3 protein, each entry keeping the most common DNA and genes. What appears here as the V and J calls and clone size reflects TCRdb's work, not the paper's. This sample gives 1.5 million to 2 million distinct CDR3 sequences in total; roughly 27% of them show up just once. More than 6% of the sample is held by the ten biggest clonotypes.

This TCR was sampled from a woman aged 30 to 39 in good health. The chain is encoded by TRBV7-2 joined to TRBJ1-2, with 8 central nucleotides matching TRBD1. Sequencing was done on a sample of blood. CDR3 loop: CASSFPGQGLHYGYTF. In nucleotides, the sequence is TGTGCCAGCAGCTTCCCCGGACAGGGACTTCACTATGGCTACACCTTC.